The 18 T cell receptor beta chains listed next were all sequenced from one sample in a study of cytomegalovirus exposure and HLA in healthy donors. The PCR was carried out with 60 Vbeta primers and 13 Jbeta primers. Clones were read by immunoSEQ multiplex PCR, and TCRdb kept only the in-frame ones, dropping some. The sample consists of more than 150,000 clones, 82% of them appearing once. Sequencing was carried out using PBMCs. The receptors stem from a woman between 45 and 65 years old in good health and CMV-seropositive.

This chain links TRBV10-2 with TRBJ2-3, with TRBD1 as a possible D gene (5 bases). CDR3 length: 14 amino acids. Germline values: CDR1 WSHSY, CDR2 SAAADI. V was trimmed by 3 bases and J by 0 bases, leaving 7 bases between them. The CDR3, as DNA: TGCGCCAGCAGTGAACAGGCGAGCACAGATACGCAGTATTTT. Protein sequence: CASSEQASTDTQYF.

The chain is built from TRBV11-2 and TRBJ1-2; D is perhaps TRBD1 (6 bases). Trimming removed 1 base from V and 8 bases from J, with 14 bases in between. Germline CDR1 SGHAT, CDR2 FQNNGV. CDR3 length: 14 amino acids. The CDR3 loop reads CASSLAQGTSGYTF. CDR3 sequence (DNA): TGTGCCAGCAGCTTAGCACAGGGAACGTCCGGCTACACCTTC.

The rearrangement joins TRBV2 to TRBJ1-5; maybe TRBD1 (5 bases). From germline, CDR1 is SNHLY and CDR2 FYNNEI. The CDR3 spans 14 residues. Between the trimmed V and J ends, which lost 6 bases and 6 bases, there was a span of 15 bases. In nucleotides, the CDR3 is TGTGCCAGCAGGGGGACTCCGACCGTTCAGCCCCAGCATTTT. Its protein is CASRGTPTVQPQHF.

The CDR3 spells CASSFGSRGTDTQYF. CDR3 bases: TGCGCCAGCAGCTTCGGCAGTCGGGGGACAGATACGCAGTATTTT. The J gene is TRBJ2-3, the V gene TRBV5-1, with D perhaps matching TRBD2 (6 bases). The germline gives CDR1 SGHRS, CDR2 YFSETQ. The CDR3 is 15 residues long. Trimming removed 2 bases from V and 3 bases from J, with 13 bases in between.

The chain has TRBV28 and TRBJ1-2; the match to TRBD1 covers 8 bases. The CDR3 length is 14 residues. Germline assignment: CDR1 MDHEN and CDR2 SYDVKM. Unmatched junction bases numbered 10, after V lost 5 bases and J lost 8 bases. In nucleotides, the CDR3 is TGTGCCAGCAGTCCGGTGGACAGGGTGCTCGGCTACACCTTC. Encoded protein: CASSPVDRVLGYTF.

This chain uses TRBV6-1 with TRBJ2-7; D gene ambiguous. V was cut by 3 bases and J by 1 base, with 13 bases left in between. CDR1 MNHNS and CDR2 SASEGT come from the germline V gene. There are 15 residues in the CDR3. CDR3 DNA sequence: TGTGCCAGCAGTGAGGGCAGGATCTTTTCCTACGAGCAGTACTTC. Its protein is CASSEGRIFSYEQYF.

The chain uses TRBV19 and TRBJ1-1; perhaps TRBD1 as D (6 bases). This CDR3 is 14 amino acids long. Deletions cut 5 bases from V and 3 bases from J, with 13 bases between. In germline, CDR1 is LNHDA, CDR2 SQIVND (reference sequence). The CDR3 reads CASSEGGWDTEAFF. DNA for the CDR3: TGTGCCAGTAGTGAAGGGGGATGGGACACTGAAGCTTTCTTT.

This clone showed up just once. CDR3 region: CAWNSPGTDTQYF. For the CDR3, the DNA is TGTGCCTGGAACAGCCCCGGCACAGATACGCAGTATTTT. The chain links TRBV30 to TRBJ2-3; no reliable D call. V was shortened by 4 bases and J by 1 base, with 9 bases between the two germline ends. CDR3 length equals 13 residues. Germline V gives CDR1 GTSNPN, CDR2 SVGIG (reference sequence). Filled out from reference TRBV30 and TRBJ2-3, the complete variable domain reads SQTIHQWPATLVQPVGSPLSLECTVEGTSNPNLYWYRQAAGRGLQLLFYSVGIGQISSEVPQNLSASRPQDRQFILSSKKLLLSDSGFYLCAWNSPGTDTQYFGPGTRLTVL.

The chain uses TRBV28 and TRBJ1-4; D ambiguous. This CDR3 has 14 amino acids. V lost 5 bases to trimming and J lost 5 bases, with 12 bases between them. CDR1 and CDR2 (germline): MDHEN, SYDVKM. The CDR3 sequence is CASSRGVGNEKLFF. Here the CDR3 DNA reads TGTGCCAGCAGTCGGGGAGTGGGCAATGAAAAACTGTTTTTT. Full variable domain (remainder filled in from reference TRBV28 and TRBJ1-4): DVKVTQSSRYLVKRTGEKVFLECVQDMDHENMFWYRQDPGLGLRLIYFSYDVKMKEKGDIPEGYSVSREKKERFSLILESASTNQTSMYLCASSRGVGNEKLFFGSGTQLSVL.

The gene calls are TRBV19 and TRBJ1-5; D is possibly TRBD1 (5 bases). The V end lost 0 bases, the J end lost 2 bases, and 5 bases lay between the germline ends. The V gene's germline CDR1 is LNHDA and CDR2 SQIVND (reference sequence). The length of the CDR3 is 14 residues. The CDR3 sequence: CASSIDRGNQPQHF. CDR3 sequence (DNA): TGTGCCAGTAGTATAGACAGGGGCAATCAGCCCCAGCATTTT. The variable domain in full, with the rest retrieved from reference TRBV19 and TRBJ1-5, is DGGITQSPKYLFRKEGQNVTLSCEQNLNHDAMYWYRQDPGQGLRLIYYSQIVNDFQKGDIAEGYSVSREKKESFPLTVTSAQKNPTAFYLCASSIDRGNQPQHFGDGTRLSIL.

A remark on this clone: The junction differs from germline at one of its ends, possibly a read error. This rearrangement joins TRBV7-9 to TRBJ2-3; weak D call: TRBD1 (6 bases). Germline V gene lookup returns CDR1 SEHNR and CDR2 FQNEAQ (reference sequence). The CDR3 totals 17 residues. This CDR3 is CSSSFPRGHSHTDTQYF. Written as DNA, the CDR3 is TGTTCCAGCAGCTTCCCCAGGGGCCACTCACACACAGATACGCAGTATTTT.

The chain recombines TRBV19 with TRBJ1-1; D is unclear. Trimming removed 4 bases at V and 1 base at J, with 13 bases between. CDR3 length: 15 amino acids. Germline CDR1 is LNHDA and CDR2 is SQIVND (reference sequence). CDR3 sequence reads: CASSNVGVTNTEAFF. CDR3 bases: TGTGCCAGTAGTAACGTCGGGGTAACGAACACTGAAGCTTTCTTT.

The table lists this clone with a few counts. The genes are TRBV5-1 and TRBJ1-1; 8 bases are shared with TRBD1. Germline loops: CDR1 SGHRS, CDR2 YFSETQ. J gave up 1 base and V 3 bases, and 5 bases lay outside the gene matches. The CDR3 totals 15 residues. CDR3 protein: CASSSSGTGNTEAFF. The DNA of the CDR3 is TGCGCCAGCAGCTCCTCCGGGACAGGGAACACTGAAGCTTTCTTT.

CDR3 sequence reads: CASSTIPGGNQPQHF. CDR3 DNA: TGCGCCAGCTCCACCATCCCCGGAGGAAATCAGCCCCAGCATTTT. The gene calls are TRBV5-1 and TRBJ1-5; unclear D gene. The germline V and J ends were trimmed by 7 bases and 4 bases, with 18 bases remaining between them. Germline-derived CDR1 and CDR2 are SGHRS and YFSETQ. CDR3 size: 15 residues.

On this clone itself: Relative to the germline gene, one junction end is altered; a read error may explain this. Other nucleotide sequences in the sample specify the same CDR3. The chain is built from TRBV6-1 and TRBJ2-7, with 8 bases aligning to TRBD1. This CDR3 region has 15 residues. The germline gives CDR1 MNHNS, CDR2 SASEGT. DNA of the CDR3: TGTGCCAGCTTACCAGGACAGGGAAATTCCTACGAACAGTACTTC. As protein: CASLPGQGNSYEQYF.

The chain recombines TRBV30 with TRBJ1-3, with no clear D. The CDR3 is made up of 15 amino acids. Per germline, CDR1 GTSNPN and CDR2 SVGIG (reference sequence). Between the trimmed V and J ends, which lost 2 bases and 0 bases, there was a span of 11 bases. CDR3 sequence: CAWSRGSGSGNTIYF. The CDR3 DNA reads TGTGCCTGGAGTAGAGGAAGCGGCTCTGGAAACACCATATATTTT.

CDR3 coding DNA: TGTGCCAGTAGTCTGACTAGCGGGGGGGCCATTCACAATGAGCAGTTCTTC. Protein sequence: CASSLTSGGAIHNEQFF. V gene TRBV19 combines with J gene TRBJ2-1, with TRBD2 identical over 14 bases. The CDR3 is 17 residues long. With 5 bases clipped from V and 5 bases from J, the junction kept 8 bases outside the gene matches. Per the germline V gene, CDR1 is LNHDA and CDR2 is SQIVND (reference sequence).

CDR3 DNA: TGCAGCGTTCTCACTAGCGGGGAAGATGGTTACGAGCAGTACTTC. Translation gives CSVLTSGEDGYEQYF. The chain is built from TRBV29-1 and TRBJ2-7; 10 bases are a match to TRBD2. There are 15 residues in the CDR3. In germline, CDR1 is SQVTM, CDR2 ANQGSEA. J lost 4 bases, V lost 5 bases, and 11 bases had no gene match.